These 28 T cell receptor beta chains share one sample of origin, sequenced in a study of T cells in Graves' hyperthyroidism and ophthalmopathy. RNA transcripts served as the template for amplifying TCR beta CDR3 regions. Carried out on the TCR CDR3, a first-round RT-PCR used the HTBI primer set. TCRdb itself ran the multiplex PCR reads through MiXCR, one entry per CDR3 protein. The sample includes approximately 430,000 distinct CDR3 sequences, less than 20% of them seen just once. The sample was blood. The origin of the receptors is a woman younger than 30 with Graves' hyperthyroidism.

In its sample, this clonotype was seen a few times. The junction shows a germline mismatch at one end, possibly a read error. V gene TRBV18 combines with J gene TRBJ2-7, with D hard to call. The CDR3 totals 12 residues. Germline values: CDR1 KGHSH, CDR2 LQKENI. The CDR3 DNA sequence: TGTGCCAGCCCACCAATTGGGTCCGAGCAGTACTTC. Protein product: CASPPIGSEQYF.

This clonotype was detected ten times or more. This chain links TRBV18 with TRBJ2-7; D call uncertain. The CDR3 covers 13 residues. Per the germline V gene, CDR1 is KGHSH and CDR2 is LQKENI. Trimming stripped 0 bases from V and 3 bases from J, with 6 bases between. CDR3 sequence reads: CASSPPQNYEQYF. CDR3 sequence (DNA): TGTGCCAGCTCACCACCCCAAAACTACGAGCAGTACTTC.

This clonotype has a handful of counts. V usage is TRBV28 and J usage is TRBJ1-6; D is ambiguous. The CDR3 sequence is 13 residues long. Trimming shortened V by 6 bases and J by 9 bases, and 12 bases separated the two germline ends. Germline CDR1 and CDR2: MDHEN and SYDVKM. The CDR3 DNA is TGTGCCAGCAGCCTCTCGATTCTTTCACCCCTCCACTTT. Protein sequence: CASSLSILSPLHF.

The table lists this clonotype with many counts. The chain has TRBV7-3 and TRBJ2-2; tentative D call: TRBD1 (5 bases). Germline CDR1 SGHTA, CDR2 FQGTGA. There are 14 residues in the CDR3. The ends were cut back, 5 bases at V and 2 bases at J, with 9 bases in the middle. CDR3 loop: CASSETVNTGELFF. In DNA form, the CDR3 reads TGTGCCAGCAGCGAGACAGTAAACACCGGGGAGCTGTTTTTT.

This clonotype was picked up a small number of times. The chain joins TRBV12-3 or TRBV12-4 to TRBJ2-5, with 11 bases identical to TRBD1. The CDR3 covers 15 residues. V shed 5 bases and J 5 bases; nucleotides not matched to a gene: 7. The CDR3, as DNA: TGTGCCAGCAGTCCTGGGACAGGGGGAACGGAGACCCAGTACTTC. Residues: CASSPGTGGTETQYF.

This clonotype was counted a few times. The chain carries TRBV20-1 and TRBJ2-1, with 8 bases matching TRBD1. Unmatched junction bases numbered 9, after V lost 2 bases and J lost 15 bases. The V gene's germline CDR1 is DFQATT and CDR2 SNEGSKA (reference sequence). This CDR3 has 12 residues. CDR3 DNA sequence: TGCAGTGCTAGACCACCGACAGGGGATCGGTTCTTC. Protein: CSARPPTGDRFF.

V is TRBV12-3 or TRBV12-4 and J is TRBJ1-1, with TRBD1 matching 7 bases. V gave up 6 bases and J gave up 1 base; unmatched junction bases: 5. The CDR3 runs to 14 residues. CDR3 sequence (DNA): TGTGCCAGCAGCATCCGACAGGGGAACACTGAAGCTTTCTTT. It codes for CASSIRQGNTEAFF.

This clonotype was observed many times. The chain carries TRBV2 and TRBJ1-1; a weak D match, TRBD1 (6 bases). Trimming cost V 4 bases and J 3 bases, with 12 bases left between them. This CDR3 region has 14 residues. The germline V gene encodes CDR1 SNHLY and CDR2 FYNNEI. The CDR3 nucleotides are TGTGCCAGCAGTGCGCAGGGGAGCGACACTGAAGCTTTCTTT. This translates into CASSAQGSDTEAFF.

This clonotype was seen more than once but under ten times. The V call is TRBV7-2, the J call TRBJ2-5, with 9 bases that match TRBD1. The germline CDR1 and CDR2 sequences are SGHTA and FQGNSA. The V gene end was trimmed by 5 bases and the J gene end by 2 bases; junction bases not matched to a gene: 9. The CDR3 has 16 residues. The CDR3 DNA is TGTGCCAGCAGCATATCCGGGACAGGGAGTCAAGAGACCCAGTACTTC. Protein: CASSISGTGSQETQYF.

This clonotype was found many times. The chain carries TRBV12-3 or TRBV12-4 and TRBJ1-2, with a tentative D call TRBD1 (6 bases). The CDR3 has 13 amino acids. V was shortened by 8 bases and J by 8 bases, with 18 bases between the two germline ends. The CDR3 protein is CASGTNREGGYTF. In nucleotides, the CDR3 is TGTGCCAGCGGCACCAACAGGGAGGGGGGCTACACCTTC.

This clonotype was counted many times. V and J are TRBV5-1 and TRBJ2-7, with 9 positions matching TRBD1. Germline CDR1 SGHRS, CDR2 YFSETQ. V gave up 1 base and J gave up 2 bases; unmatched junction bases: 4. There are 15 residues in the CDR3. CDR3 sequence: CASSLFGDRAYEQYF. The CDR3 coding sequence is TGCGCCAGCAGCTTGTTCGGGGACAGGGCCTACGAGCAGTACTTC.

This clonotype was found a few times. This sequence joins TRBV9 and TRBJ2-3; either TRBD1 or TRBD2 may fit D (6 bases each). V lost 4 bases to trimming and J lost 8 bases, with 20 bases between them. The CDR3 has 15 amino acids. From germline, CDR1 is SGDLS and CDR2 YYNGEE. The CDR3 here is CASSFTILQGGTQYF. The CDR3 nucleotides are TGTGCCAGCAGCTTTACCATACTACAGGGAGGTACGCAGTATTTT.

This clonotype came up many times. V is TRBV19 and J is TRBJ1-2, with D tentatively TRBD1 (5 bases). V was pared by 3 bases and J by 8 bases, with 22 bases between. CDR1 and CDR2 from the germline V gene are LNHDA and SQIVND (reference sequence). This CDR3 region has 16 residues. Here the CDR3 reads CASSIPLAGSYEGYTF. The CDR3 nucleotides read TGTGCCAGTAGTATCCCGTTGGCAGGGTCGTATGAAGGCTACACCTTC.

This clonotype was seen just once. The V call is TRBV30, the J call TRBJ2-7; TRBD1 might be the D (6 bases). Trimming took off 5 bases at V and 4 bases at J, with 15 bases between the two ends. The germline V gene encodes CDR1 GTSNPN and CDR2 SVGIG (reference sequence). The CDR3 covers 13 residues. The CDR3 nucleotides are TGTGCCTGGTCCCCCGGGGACAAATACGAGCAGTACTTC. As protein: CAWSPGDKYEQYF.

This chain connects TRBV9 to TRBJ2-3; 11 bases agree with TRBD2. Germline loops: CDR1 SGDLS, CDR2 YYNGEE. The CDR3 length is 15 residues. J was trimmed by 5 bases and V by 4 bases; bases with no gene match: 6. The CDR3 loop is CASSRLAGGGDTQYF. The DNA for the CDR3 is TGTGCCAGCAGCCGGCTAGCGGGAGGAGGAGATACGCAGTATTTT.

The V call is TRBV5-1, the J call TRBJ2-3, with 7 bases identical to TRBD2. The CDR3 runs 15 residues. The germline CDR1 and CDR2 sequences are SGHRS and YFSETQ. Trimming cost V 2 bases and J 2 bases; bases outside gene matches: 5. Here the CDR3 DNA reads TGCGCCAGCAGCTTAGCGGGGACCGTCACAGATACGCAGTATTTT. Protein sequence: CASSLAGTVTDTQYF.

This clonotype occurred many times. This CDR3 reads CASSDRGRSGQPQHF. The CDR3 region has the DNA TGTGCCAGTAGTGACCGAGGGCGGTCGGGGCAGCCCCAGCATTTT. The chain uses TRBV19 and TRBJ1-5; D is unclear. Germline CDR1 and CDR2: LNHDA and SQIVND (reference sequence). V was trimmed by 5 bases and J by 7 bases, leaving 18 bases between them. The CDR3 is made up of 15 amino acids. Supplemented by reference TRBV19 and TRBJ1-5, the full variable domain reads DGGITQSPKYLFRKEGQNVTLSCEQNLNHDAMYWYRQDPGQGLRLIYYSQIVNDFQKGDIAEGYSVSREKKESFPLTVTSAQKNPTAFYLCASSDRGRSGQPQHFGDGTRLSIL.

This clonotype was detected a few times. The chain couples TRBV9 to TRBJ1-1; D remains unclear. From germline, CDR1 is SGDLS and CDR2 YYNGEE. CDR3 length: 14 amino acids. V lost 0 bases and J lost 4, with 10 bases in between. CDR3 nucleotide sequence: TGTGCCAGCAGCGTAGGGACCAGGTCCACTGAAGCTTTCTTT. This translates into CASSVGTRSTEAFF.

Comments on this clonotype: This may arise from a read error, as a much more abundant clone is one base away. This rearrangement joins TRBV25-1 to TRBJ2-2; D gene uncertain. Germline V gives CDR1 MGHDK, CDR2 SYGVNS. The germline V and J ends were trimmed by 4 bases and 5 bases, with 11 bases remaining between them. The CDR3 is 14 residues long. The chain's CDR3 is CASSGTSSTGELFF. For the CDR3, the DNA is TGTGCCAGCAGTGGTACCTCGTCGACCGGGGAGCTGTTTTTT.

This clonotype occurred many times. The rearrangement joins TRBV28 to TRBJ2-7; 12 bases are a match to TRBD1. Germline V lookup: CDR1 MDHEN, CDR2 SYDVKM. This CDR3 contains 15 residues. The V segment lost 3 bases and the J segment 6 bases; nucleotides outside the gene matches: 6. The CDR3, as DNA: TGTGCCAGCAGTTTTTTGGGACAGGGGGCAGGCGAGCAGTACTTC. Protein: CASSFLGQGAGEQYF.

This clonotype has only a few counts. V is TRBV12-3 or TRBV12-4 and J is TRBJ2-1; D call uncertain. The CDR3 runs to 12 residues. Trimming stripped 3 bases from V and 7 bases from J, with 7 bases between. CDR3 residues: CASSFLENEQFF. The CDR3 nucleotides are TGTGCCAGCAGTTTCTTGGAGAATGAGCAGTTCTTC.

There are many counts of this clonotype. The CDR3 loop is CASSFGGYQETQYF. Written as DNA, the CDR3 is TGTGCCAGCAGCTTCGGCGGGTACCAAGAGACCCAGTACTTC. This chain connects TRBV11-1 to TRBJ2-5, with D tentatively TRBD2 (5 bases). V dropped 3 bases and J dropped 0 bases, with 8 bases sitting between them. CDR1 and CDR2 from the germline V gene are SGHAT and FQDESV (reference sequence). The CDR3 runs 14 residues.

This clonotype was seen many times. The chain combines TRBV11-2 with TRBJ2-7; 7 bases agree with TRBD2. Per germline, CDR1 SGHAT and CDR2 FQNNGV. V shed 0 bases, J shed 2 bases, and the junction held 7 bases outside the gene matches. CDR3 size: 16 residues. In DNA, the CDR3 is TGTGCCAGCAGCTTAGATAGGGCAGCGGGAACCTACGAGCAGTACTTC. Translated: CASSLDRAAGTYEQYF.

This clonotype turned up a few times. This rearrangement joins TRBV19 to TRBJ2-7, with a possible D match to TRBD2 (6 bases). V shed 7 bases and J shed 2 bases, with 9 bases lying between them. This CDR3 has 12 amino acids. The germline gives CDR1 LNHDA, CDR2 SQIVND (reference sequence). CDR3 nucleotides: TGTGCCAGTATAAGGGAGGCCTACGAGCAGTACTTC. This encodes CASIREAYEQYF.

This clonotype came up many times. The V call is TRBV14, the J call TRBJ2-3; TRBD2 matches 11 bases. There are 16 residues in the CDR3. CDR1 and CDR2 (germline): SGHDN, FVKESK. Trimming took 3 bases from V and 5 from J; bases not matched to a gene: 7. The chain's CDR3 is CASSHIAGGLKDTQYF. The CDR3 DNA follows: TGTGCCAGCAGCCACATAGCGGGGGGGCTTAAAGATACGCAGTATTTT.

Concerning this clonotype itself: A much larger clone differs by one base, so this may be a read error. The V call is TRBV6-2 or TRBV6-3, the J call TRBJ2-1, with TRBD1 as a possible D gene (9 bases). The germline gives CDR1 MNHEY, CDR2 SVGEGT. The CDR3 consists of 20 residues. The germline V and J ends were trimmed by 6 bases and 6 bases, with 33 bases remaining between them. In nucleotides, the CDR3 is TGTGCCAGCAGGGCGGGGGGCGACAGGGGGTTCTCCTTTATGCGCAATGAGCAGTTCTTC. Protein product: CASRAGGDRGFSFMRNEQFF.

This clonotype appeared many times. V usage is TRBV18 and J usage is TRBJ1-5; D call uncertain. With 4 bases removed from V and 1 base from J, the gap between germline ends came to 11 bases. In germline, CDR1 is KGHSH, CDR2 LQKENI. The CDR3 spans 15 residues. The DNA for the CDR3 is TGTGCCAGCTCACAGGGTAAACAAAGCAATCAGCCCCAGCATTTT. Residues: CASSQGKQSNQPQHF.

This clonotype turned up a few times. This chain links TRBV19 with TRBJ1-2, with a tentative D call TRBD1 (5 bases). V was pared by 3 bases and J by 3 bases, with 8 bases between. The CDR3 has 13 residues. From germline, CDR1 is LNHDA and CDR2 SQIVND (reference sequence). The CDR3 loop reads CASSIDSYYGYTF. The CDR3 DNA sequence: TGTGCCAGTAGTATCGACAGCTACTATGGCTACACCTTC.